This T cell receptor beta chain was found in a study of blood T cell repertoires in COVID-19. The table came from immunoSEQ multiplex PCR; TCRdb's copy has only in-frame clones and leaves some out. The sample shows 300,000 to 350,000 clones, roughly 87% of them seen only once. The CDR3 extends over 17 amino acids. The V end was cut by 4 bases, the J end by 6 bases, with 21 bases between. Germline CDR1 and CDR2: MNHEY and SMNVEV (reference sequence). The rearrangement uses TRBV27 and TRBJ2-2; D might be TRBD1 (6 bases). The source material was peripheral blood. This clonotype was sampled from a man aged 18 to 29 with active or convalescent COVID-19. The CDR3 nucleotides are TGTGCCAGCAGTTCCCCCGGGACAAATGGTCCAGCCGGGGAGCTGTTTTTT. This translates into CASSSPGTNGPAGELFF.